This T cell receptor beta chain was captured in a study of T-cell memory formation after mild COVID-19. General study findings and limits: A subset of responding clones appeared in pre-infection memory, suggesting cross-reactive memory joined.

After 5'RACE with constant-segment primers, TCR alpha and TCR beta cDNA libraries carrying sample barcodes and UMIs were obtained. TCRdb called the 5' RACE reads again in MiXCR, with one record for every CDR3 protein. The sample includes some 280,000 distinct CDR3 sequences, around 15% of them seen just once. V lost 5 bases, J lost 3 bases, and 10 bases lay in between. This CDR3 contains 13 residues. Germline CDR1 and CDR2: MRHNA and SNTAGT. Comment on this clonotype: Its specificity is not known.

Source material: PBMCs or a T cell subset sorted from them (not recorded which). The TCR comes from a man between 18 and 35 years old who had mild COVID-19 (a few samples of this study predate the infection). Cell type and time point are not known. V usage is TRBV6-4 and J usage is TRBJ1-1, with a tentative D call TRBD1 (5 bases). CDR3 DNA: TGTGCCAGCAGTTTCGACAGCTACACTGAAGCTTTCTTT. Amino acids: CASSFDSYTEAFF.